This T cell receptor (beta chain) was obtained from a study of blood T cell repertoires in COVID-19. The overall study: The analysed material was cDNA or gDNA that came from T cells, B-cell-depleted T cells, or PBMCs.

This clone is a singleton in its sample. The V end lost 7 bases, the J end lost 0 bases, and 10 bases lay between the germline ends. This CDR3 contains 13 residues. In germline, CDR1 is SQVTM, CDR2 ANQGSEA. Measured with immunoSEQ multiplex PCR; TCRdb has only the in-frame clones, and not every one. The sample yields roughly 330,000 clones, approximately 82% seen once. This clonotype originated in a woman aged 50 to 65 with acute or convalescent COVID-19. The specimen sequenced was peripheral blood. The V gene is TRBV29-1, the J gene TRBJ1-3, with no clear D. CDR3 nucleotide sequence: TGCAGCGCTCGAGTGAGCTCTGGAAACACCATATATTTT. The encoded protein is CSARVSSGNTIYF.